This passage covers 28 T cell receptor beta chains from one sample sequenced in a study of vaccination and CD4 T cells after COVID-19. Stated treatment: 10-day PBMC culture with coronavirus spike peptide pools or control peptides (ViraFEST assay). Antigens for these TCRs are unknown. With the Oncomine TCR Beta short-read assay, DNA from cultured CD4+ T cells was sequenced. TCRdb itself ran the PCR reads through MiXCR, one entry per CDR3 protein. Counted here are about 20,000 distinct CDR3 sequences, around 45% occurring once; the ten biggest clones make up 14%. The source material was CD4+ T cells from blood, cultured in vitro. These receptors were collected from a human donor who had recovered from COVID-19.

The DNA of the CDR3 is TGCAGTGCTAGATCCGGGACTAGCACAGATACGCAGTATTTT. Encoded protein: CSARSGTSTDTQYF. The chain is built from TRBV20-1 and TRBJ2-3, with D possibly TRBD2 on 6 matching bases. The CDR3 extends over 14 amino acids. Looked up from germline, CDR1 is DFQATT and CDR2 is SNEGSKA (reference sequence). Trimming took off 2 bases at V and 0 bases at J, with 9 bases between the two ends.

The gene calls are TRBV27 and TRBJ2-6, with 8 bases lining up with TRBD1. Germline V gene sequence: CDR1 MNHEY, CDR2 SMNVEV (reference sequence). This CDR3 is built from 16 residues. Trimming at V came to 2 bases and at J to 3 bases, leaving 3 bases not matched to a gene. As DNA, the CDR3 is TGTGCCAGCAGTTTAACCAGGGGGCTTGGGGCCAACGTCCTGACTTTC. Translating it yields CASSLTRGLGANVLTF.

This chain's CDR3 is CASSLEGSHNSPLHF. The CDR3 region has the DNA TGTGCCAGCAGCTTAGAGGGCAGCCATAATTCACCCCTCCACTTT. The V call is TRBV7-9, the J call TRBJ1-6; D remains unclear. The germline V and J ends were trimmed by 1 base and 5 bases, with 9 bases remaining between them. From germline, CDR1 is SEHNR and CDR2 FQNEAQ (reference sequence). CDR3 length: 15 residues.

This clonotype showed up just a few times. The chain carries TRBV27 and TRBJ2-3; a possible D gene is TRBD2 (6 bases). The CDR3 is 14 amino acids. Trimming shortened V by 3 bases and J by 6 bases, and 13 bases separated the two germline ends. Germline lookup yields CDR1 MNHEY and CDR2 SMNVEV (reference sequence). The CDR3, as DNA: TGTGCCAGCAGTTTTACCTCGGGGGTCGATACGCAGTATTTT. Protein product: CASSFTSGVDTQYF.

This clonotype came up a few times. The V and J genes are TRBV19 and TRBJ2-4; possibly TRBD1 for D (6 bases). Looked up from germline, CDR1 is LNHDA and CDR2 is SQIVND (reference sequence). This CDR3 has 14 residues. The V and J ends lost 5 bases and 3 bases respectively, with 11 bases between them. The CDR3 here is CASSWGLDKNIQYF. Here the CDR3 DNA reads TGTGCCAGTAGTTGGGGGCTTGACAAAAACATTCAGTACTTC.

The V call is TRBV20-1, the J call TRBJ2-4; D gene ambiguous. The CDR3 totals 13 residues. Germline loops: CDR1 DFQATT, CDR2 SNEGSKA (reference sequence). The V end was cut by 6 bases, the J end by 0 bases, with 9 bases between. CDR3 coding DNA: TGCAGTGCCGGAGACTTAGCCAAAAACATTCAGTACTTC. The encoded protein is CSAGDLAKNIQYF.

The V call is TRBV20-1, the J call TRBJ2-2; the D gene could be TRBD1 or TRBD2 (5 bases each). V gave up 2 bases and J gave up 2 bases, with 18 bases separating them. CDR3 length equals 17 residues. The V gene's germline CDR1 is DFQATT and CDR2 SNEGSKA (reference sequence). The CDR3 sequence: CSARNPVRDLNTGELFF. The CDR3 DNA sequence: TGCAGTGCTAGAAATCCTGTCCGGGACCTAAACACCGGGGAGCTGTTTTTT.

The chain joins TRBV7-2 to TRBJ2-1; D may be TRBD2 (5 bases). The germline V gene encodes CDR1 SGHTA and CDR2 FQGNSA. V gave up 6 bases and J gave up 0 bases, with 6 bases separating them. This CDR3 is 13 amino acids long. CDR3 in amino acids: CASRGSSYNEQFF. In nucleotides, the CDR3 is TGTGCCAGCAGGGGGAGCTCCTACAATGAGCAGTTCTTC.

The chain joins TRBV11-2 to TRBJ2-7; D possibly corresponds to TRBD1 (6 bases). Trimming left V 5 bases short and J 3 bases short, with 23 bases between. Germline loops: CDR1 SGHAT, CDR2 FQNNGV. The CDR3 extends over 17 amino acids. CDR3 sequence (DNA): TGTGCCAGCAGCCCCCTTAGGGGGAACAGGGACCTCTACGAGCAGTACTTC. It is translated as CASSPLRGNRDLYEQYF.

The chain joins TRBV20-1 to TRBJ2-1; D possibly uses TRBD1 or TRBD2 (5 bases each). From germline, CDR1 is DFQATT and CDR2 SNEGSKA (reference sequence). With 0 bases removed from V and 9 bases from J, the gap between germline ends came to 21 bases. The CDR3 is 16 residues long. The CDR3 reads CSARDLFGARPFEQFF. DNA for the CDR3: TGCAGTGCTAGAGATCTTTTCGGGGCACGCCCGTTTGAGCAGTTCTTC.

The chain employs TRBV27 and TRBJ2-2, with a tentative D call TRBD2 (6 bases). V shed 5 bases and J shed 7 bases, with 17 bases lying between them. Germline CDR1 reads MNHEY; CDR2 reads SMNVEV (reference sequence). The length of the CDR3 is 15 residues. The CDR3 region is CASSPRRVEGGELFF. The DNA of the CDR3 is TGTGCCAGCAGTCCACGGCGGGTGGAGGGCGGGGAGCTGTTTTTT.

The gene calls are TRBV7-9 and TRBJ2-6; D is possibly TRBD1 (6 bases). The germline gives CDR1 SEHNR, CDR2 FQNEAQ (reference sequence). V was pared by 2 bases and J by 4 bases, with 12 bases between. The CDR3 extends over 16 amino acids. CDR3 in amino acids: CASSLNRVTGANVLTF. DNA of the CDR3: TGTGCCAGCAGCTTAAACAGGGTTACCGGGGCCAACGTCCTGACTTTC.

The chain uses TRBV20-1 and TRBJ1-4, with TRBD1 as a possible D gene (6 bases). The CDR3 consists of 18 residues. With 4 bases removed from V and 5 bases from J, the gap between germline ends came to 26 bases. Per germline, CDR1 DFQATT and CDR2 SNEGSKA (reference sequence). CDR3 protein: CSATIETSGVEGNEKLFF. The CDR3 bases are TGCAGTGCTACAATCGAAACTTCAGGGGTGGAGGGAAATGAAAAACTGTTTTTT.

A few counts support this clonotype. The rearrangement links TRBV6-1 to TRBJ1-6; D perhaps matches TRBD1 (6 bases). V lost 6 bases and J 0 bases, leaving 15 bases between the germline ends. Germline V lookup: CDR1 MNHNS, CDR2 SASEGT. The CDR3 covers 17 residues. The CDR3 here is CASRPNTGSSYNSPLHF. The CDR3 DNA follows: TGTGCCAGCAGGCCAAATACAGGGAGCTCCTATAATTCACCCCTCCACTTT.

The V call is TRBV20-1, the J call TRBJ2-3; D may be TRBD1 or TRBD2 (5 bases each). Germline V lookup: CDR1 DFQATT, CDR2 SNEGSKA (reference sequence). This CDR3 has 14 amino acids. Trimming left V 4 bases short and J 0 bases short, with 11 bases between. Here the CDR3 reads CSANRDQSTDTQYF. The CDR3 DNA reads as TGCAGTGCTAACCGGGACCAGAGCACAGATACGCAGTATTTT.

This clonotype was seen a handful of times. The chain links TRBV20-1 to TRBJ2-7; 7 bases agree with TRBD2. Germline values: CDR1 DFQATT, CDR2 SNEGSKA (reference sequence). Trimming cost V 4 bases and J 7 bases; bases outside gene matches: 4. There are 11 residues in the CDR3. CDR3 residues: CSAMWGGEQYF. The CDR3 coding sequence is TGCAGTGCTATGTGGGGGGGGGAGCAGTACTTC.

This chain joins TRBV6-1 and TRBJ2-7, with 11 bases matching TRBD2. The germline V gene encodes CDR1 MNHNS and CDR2 SASEGT. The ends lost 5 bases at V and 2 bases at J; junction bases unmatched: 8. The CDR3 is 16 residues long. The CDR3 bases are TGTGCCAGCAGTCCGACTCTTAGCGGGGGGGCCTACGAGCAGTACTTC. Protein product: CASSPTLSGGAYEQYF.

The chain employs TRBV14 and TRBJ2-7; perhaps TRBD2 as D (5 bases). Deletions cut 1 base from V and 3 bases from J, with 28 bases between. Germline CDR1 reads SGHDN; CDR2 reads FVKESK. The length of the CDR3 is 20 residues. The CDR3 nucleotides read TGTGCCAGCAGCCAAGTGCTAGGCAGACTCTTTAATGGGAGTGTCTACGAGCAGTACTTC. Its protein is CASSQVLGRLFNGSVYEQYF.

The chain carries TRBV25-1 and TRBJ2-1; 8 bases are a match to TRBD2. The CDR3 is 15 residues long. The germline gives CDR1 MGHDK, CDR2 SYGVNS. Trimming cost V 1 base and J 10 bases; bases outside gene matches: 9. CDR3: CASSEWGAAGDEQFF. CDR3 in DNA: TGTGCCAGCAGTGAATGGGGAGCAGCGGGAGACGAGCAGTTCTTC.

The chain joins TRBV2 to TRBJ2-5; tentatively, D is TRBD1 or TRBD2 (6 bases each). V was cut by 5 bases and J by 5 bases, with 15 bases left in between. CDR1 SNHLY and CDR2 FYNNEI come from the germline V gene. The length of the CDR3 is 14 residues. DNA for the CDR3: TGTGCCAGCAGTCCCCAGGGGAGGTACGAGACCCAGTACTTC. Amino acids: CASSPQGRYETQYF.

This sequence joins TRBV20-1 and TRBJ2-7; perhaps D is TRBD1 or TRBD2 (5 bases each). CDR3 size: 13 residues. Trimming cost V 1 base and J 3 bases, with 10 bases left between them. Germline V gene sequence: CDR1 DFQATT, CDR2 SNEGSKA (reference sequence). This chain's CDR3 is CSARGDPHYEQYF. The CDR3 nucleotides are TGCAGTGCTAGAGGGGACCCCCACTACGAGCAGTACTTC.

The V call is TRBV18, the J call TRBJ1-2; 11 positions agree with TRBD1. Germline-derived CDR1 and CDR2 are KGHSH and LQKENI. V was clipped by 2 bases and J by 6 bases; unmatched bases: 5. CDR3 size: 15 residues. This CDR3 reads CASSPKEGQGDGYTF. The CDR3 DNA reads as TGTGCCAGCTCACCAAAAGAGGGACAGGGGGATGGCTACACCTTC.

This clonotype was recorded a few times. This sequence joins TRBV7-2 and TRBJ2-7, with 7 bases aligning to TRBD1. V shed 5 bases, J shed 2 bases, and the junction held 24 bases outside the gene matches. The CDR3 extends over 20 amino acids. Germline CDR1 and CDR2: SGHTA and FQGNSA. CDR3 residues: CASSQHTKISDRTSTYEQYF. CDR3 DNA sequence: TGTGCCAGCAGCCAACATACTAAGATTTCGGACAGGACATCAACCTACGAGCAGTACTTC. Together with reference TRBV7-2 and TRBJ2-7, the CDR3 gives the full variable domain: GAGVSQSPSNKVTEKGKDVELRCDPISGHTALYWYRQSLGQGLEFLIYFQGNSAPDKSGLPSDRFSAERTGGSVSTLTIQRTQQEDSAVYLCASSQHTKISDRTSTYEQYFGPGTRLTVT.

This chain connects TRBV6-1 to TRBJ1-2; 7 bases agree with TRBD1. The V gene end was trimmed by 6 bases and the J gene end by 4 bases; junction bases not matched to a gene: 14. CDR1 MNHNS and CDR2 SASEGT come from the germline V gene. The CDR3 covers 16 residues. The CDR3 reads CASRSPDRRGSYGYTF. CDR3 coding DNA: TGTGCCAGCAGATCCCCGGACAGGCGGGGAAGCTATGGCTACACCTTC.

This clonotype was seen a few times. J is TRBJ2-5 and V is TRBV7-9; TRBD2 agrees at 11 bases. Germline trimming cut 3 bases from V and 5 bases from J; bases unmatched to any gene: 5. Germline V gives CDR1 SEHNR, CDR2 FQNEAQ (reference sequence). CDR3 length: 15 amino acids. The CDR3 sequence: CASSFLAGGGETQYF. In DNA, the CDR3 is TGTGCCAGCAGCTTCCTAGCGGGGGGCGGGGAGACCCAGTACTTC.

In its sample, this clonotype was seen a few times. V gene TRBV20-1 combines with J gene TRBJ2-3; 10 bases are a match to TRBD1. This CDR3 contains 15 residues. The V gene's germline CDR1 is DFQATT and CDR2 SNEGSKA (reference sequence). V lost 6 bases and J lost 5; bases outside the gene matches: 11. The CDR3 spells CSAYPARDRGDTQYF. Here the CDR3 DNA reads TGCAGTGCATACCCAGCCCGGGACAGGGGAGATACGCAGTATTTT.

V usage is TRBV19 and J usage is TRBJ1-1; 8 bases are a match to TRBD1. Germline V lookup: CDR1 LNHDA, CDR2 SQIVND (reference sequence). The CDR3 covers 17 residues. Unmatched junction bases numbered 9, after V lost 3 bases and J lost 0 bases. CDR3 sequence (DNA): TGTGCCAGTAGTATCCTTCAGGGGGCGGGTTTGAACACTGAAGCTTTCTTT. Translating gives CASSILQGAGLNTEAFF.

V gene TRBV7-8 combines with J gene TRBJ2-5; a weak D match, TRBD1 (6 bases). This CDR3 is 14 amino acids long. Trimming took off 3 bases at V and 5 bases at J, with 13 bases between the two ends. Germline values: CDR1 SGHVS, CDR2 FQNEAQ. The chain's CDR3 is CASSFSGVEETQYF. The CDR3 nucleotides read TGTGCCAGCAGCTTTTCAGGGGTTGAGGAGACCCAGTACTTC.